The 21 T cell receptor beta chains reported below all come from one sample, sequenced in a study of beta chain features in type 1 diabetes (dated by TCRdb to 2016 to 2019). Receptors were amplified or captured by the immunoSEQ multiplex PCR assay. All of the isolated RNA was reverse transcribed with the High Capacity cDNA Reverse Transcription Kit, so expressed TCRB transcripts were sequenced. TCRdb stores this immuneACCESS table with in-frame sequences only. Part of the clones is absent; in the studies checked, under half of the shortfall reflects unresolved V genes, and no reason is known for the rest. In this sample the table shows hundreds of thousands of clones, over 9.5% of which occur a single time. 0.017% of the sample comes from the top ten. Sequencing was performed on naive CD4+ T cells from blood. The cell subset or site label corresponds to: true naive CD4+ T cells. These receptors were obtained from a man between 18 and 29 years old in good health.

In nucleotides, the CDR3 is TGTGCCAGCAGCTCCGGGACAGGGGGCGGGGGCAATCAGCCCCAGCATTTT. This translates into CASSSGTGGGGNQPQHF. The chain has TRBV28 and TRBJ1-5; 12 bases map to TRBD1. The germline CDR1 and CDR2 sequences are MDHEN and SYDVKM. V was clipped by 6 bases and J by 2 bases; unmatched bases: 8. The CDR3 is 17 amino acids.

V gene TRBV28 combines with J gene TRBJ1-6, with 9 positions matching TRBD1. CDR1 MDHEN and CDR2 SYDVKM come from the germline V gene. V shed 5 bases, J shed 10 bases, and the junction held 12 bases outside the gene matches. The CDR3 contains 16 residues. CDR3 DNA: TGTGCCAGCAGTCCTCCGGGACAGGGTATAGGCTCACCCCTCCACTTT. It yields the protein CASSPPGQGIGSPLHF.

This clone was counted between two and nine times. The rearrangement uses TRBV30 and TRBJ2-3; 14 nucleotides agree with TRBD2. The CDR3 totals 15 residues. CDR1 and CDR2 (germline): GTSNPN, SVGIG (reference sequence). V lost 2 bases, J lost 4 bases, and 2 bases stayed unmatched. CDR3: CAWSRTSGGPDTQYF. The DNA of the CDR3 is TGTGCCTGGAGTCGGACTAGCGGGGGGCCAGATACGCAGTATTTT. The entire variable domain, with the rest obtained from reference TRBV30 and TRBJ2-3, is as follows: SQTIHQWPATLVQPVGSPLSLECTVEGTSNPNLYWYRQAAGRGLQLLFYSVGIGQISSEVPQNLSASRPQDRQFILSSKKLLLSDSGFYLCAWSRTSGGPDTQYFGPGTRLTVL.

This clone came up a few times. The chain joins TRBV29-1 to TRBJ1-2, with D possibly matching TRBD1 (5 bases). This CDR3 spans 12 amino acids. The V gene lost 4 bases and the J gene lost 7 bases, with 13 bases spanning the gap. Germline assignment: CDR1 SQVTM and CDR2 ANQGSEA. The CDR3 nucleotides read TGCAGCGTTGCCCTGTGGGGGGGTGGCTACACCTTC. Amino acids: CSVALWGGGYTF.

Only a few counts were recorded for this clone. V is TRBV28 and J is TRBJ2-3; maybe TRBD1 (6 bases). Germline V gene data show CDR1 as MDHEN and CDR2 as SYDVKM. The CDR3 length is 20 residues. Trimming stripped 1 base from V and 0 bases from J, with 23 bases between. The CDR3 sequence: CASSLSLGAGLLSSTDTQYF. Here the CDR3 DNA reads TGTGCCAGCAGTTTATCCTTGGGGGCAGGATTACTTTCTAGCACAGATACGCAGTATTTT.

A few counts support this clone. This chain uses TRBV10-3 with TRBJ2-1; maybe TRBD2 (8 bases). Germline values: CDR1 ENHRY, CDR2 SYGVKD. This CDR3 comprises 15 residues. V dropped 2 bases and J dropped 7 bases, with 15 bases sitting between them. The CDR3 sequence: CAISESSGTVNEQFF. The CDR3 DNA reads TGTGCCATCAGTGAGAGTAGCGGGACAGTGAATGAGCAGTTCTTC.

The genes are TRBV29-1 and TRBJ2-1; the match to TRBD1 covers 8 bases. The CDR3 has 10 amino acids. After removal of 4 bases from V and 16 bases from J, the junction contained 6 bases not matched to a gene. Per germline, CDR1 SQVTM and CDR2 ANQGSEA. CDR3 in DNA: TGCAGCGTTGCCGGACAGGGAAAATTCTTC. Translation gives CSVAGQGKFF.

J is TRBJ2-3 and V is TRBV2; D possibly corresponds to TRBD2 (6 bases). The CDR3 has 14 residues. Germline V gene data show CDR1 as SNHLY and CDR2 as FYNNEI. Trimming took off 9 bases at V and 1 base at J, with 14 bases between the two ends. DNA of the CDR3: TGTGCCAGTACTAGCTCGCAGGGCACAGATACGCAGTATTTT. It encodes CASTSSQGTDTQYF.

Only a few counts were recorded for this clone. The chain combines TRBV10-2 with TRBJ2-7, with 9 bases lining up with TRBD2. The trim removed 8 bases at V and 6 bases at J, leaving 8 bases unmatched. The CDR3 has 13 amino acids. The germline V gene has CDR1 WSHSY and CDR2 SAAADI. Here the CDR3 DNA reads TGCGCCAGCGGTAGCGGGAGAAGGGTCGAGCAGTACTTC. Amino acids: CASGSGRRVEQYF.

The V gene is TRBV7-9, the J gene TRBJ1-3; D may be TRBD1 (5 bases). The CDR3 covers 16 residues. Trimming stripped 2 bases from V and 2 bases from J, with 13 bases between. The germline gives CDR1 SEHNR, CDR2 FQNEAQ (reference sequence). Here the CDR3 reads CASSLRGRMAGNTIYF. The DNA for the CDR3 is TGTGCCAGCAGCTTACGGGGGAGGATGGCTGGAAACACCATATATTTT.

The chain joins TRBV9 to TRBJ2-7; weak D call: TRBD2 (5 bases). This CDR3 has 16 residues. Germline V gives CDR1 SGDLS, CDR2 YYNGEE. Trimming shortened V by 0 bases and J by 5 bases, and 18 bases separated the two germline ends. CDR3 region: CASSVDPGSKRNEQYF. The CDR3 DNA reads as TGTGCCAGCAGCGTAGATCCGGGGTCCAAGAGAAACGAGCAGTACTTC.

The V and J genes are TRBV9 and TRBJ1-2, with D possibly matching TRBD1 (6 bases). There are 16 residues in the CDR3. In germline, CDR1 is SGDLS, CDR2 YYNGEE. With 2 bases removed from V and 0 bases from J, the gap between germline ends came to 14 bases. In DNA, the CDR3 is TGTGCCAGCAGCGTTGGGGGGGCGCAGACTAACTATGGCTACACCTTC. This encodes CASSVGGAQTNYGYTF.

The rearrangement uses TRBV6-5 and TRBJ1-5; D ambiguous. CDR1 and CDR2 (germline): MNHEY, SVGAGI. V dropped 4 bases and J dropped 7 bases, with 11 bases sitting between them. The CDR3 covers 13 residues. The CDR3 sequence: CASSSGVWQPQHF. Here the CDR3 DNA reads TGTGCCAGCAGTTCCGGAGTATGGCAGCCCCAGCATTTT.

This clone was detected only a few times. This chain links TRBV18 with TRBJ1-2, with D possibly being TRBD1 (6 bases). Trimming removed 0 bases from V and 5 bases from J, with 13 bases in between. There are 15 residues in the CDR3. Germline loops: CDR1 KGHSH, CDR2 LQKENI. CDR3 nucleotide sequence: TGTGCCAGCTCACCACCAGGGGGAAGAGAATATGGCTACACCTTC. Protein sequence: CASSPPGGREYGYTF.

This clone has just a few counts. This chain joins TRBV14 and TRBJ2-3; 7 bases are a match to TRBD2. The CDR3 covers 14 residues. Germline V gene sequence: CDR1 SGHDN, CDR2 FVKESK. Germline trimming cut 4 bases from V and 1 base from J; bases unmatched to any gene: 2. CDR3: CASSLGGGTDTQYF. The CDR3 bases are TGTGCCAGCAGCCTGGGAGGGGGCACAGATACGCAGTATTTT.

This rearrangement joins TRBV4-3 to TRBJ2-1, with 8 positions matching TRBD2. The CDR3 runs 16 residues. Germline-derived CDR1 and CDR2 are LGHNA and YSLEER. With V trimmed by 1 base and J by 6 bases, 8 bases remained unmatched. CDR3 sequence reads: CASSQGATSAINEQFF. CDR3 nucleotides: TGCGCCAGCAGCCAAGGGGCGACTAGCGCCATCAATGAGCAGTTCTTC.

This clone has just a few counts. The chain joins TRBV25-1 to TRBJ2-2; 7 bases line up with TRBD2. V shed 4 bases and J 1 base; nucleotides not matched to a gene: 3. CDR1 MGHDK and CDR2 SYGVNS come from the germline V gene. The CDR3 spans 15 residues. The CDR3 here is CASSAGLENTGELFF. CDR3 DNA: TGTGCCAGCAGTGCCGGACTAGAGAACACCGGGGAGCTGTTTTTT.

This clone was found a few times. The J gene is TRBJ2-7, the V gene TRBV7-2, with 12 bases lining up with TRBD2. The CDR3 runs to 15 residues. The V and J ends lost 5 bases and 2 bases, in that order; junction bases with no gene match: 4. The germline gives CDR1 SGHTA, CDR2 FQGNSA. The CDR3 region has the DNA TGTGCCAGCAGCCTCAGGACTAGCGGGACCTACGAGCAGTACTTC. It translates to CASSLRTSGTYEQYF.

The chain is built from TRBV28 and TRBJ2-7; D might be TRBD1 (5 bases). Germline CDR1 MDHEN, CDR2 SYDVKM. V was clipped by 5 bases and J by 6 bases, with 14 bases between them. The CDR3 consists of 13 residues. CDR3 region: CASSLMTEGEQYF. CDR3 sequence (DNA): TGTGCCAGCAGTCTAATGACAGAAGGCGAGCAGTACTTC.

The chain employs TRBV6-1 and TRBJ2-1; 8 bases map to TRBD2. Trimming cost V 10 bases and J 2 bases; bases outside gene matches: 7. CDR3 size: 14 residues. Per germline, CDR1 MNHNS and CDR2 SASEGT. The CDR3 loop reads CATIPGRAYNEQFF. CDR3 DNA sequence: TGTGCCACCATTCCCGGGAGGGCCTACAATGAGCAGTTCTTC.

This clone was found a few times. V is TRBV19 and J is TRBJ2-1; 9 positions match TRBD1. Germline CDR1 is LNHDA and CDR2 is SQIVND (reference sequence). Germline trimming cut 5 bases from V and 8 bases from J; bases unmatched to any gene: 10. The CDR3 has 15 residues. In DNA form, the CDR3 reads TGTGCCAGTAGTGAACCGGGACAGGGATTCTATGAGCAGTTCTTC. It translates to CASSEPGQGFYEQFF. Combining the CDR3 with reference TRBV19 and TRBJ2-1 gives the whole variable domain DGGITQSPKYLFRKEGQNVTLSCEQNLNHDAMYWYRQDPGQGLRLIYYSQIVNDFQKGDIAEGYSVSREKKESFPLTVTSAQKNPTAFYLCASSEPGQGFYEQFFGPGTRLTVL.